Shown below are 10 T cell receptor beta chains from a single sample sequenced in a study of T cell responses to AZD1222 COVID-19 vaccine. Assay used: immunoSEQ multiplex PCR; TCRdb lists only in-frame clones, some missing. The sample holds about 92,000 clones, around 90% seen once. The specimen comprised peripheral blood, sampled on day 0 of AZD1222 vaccination. The source is an adult in good health.

The chain is built from TRBV7-9 and TRBJ1-1; D perhaps matches TRBD1 (6 bases). Looked up from germline, CDR1 is SEHNR and CDR2 is FQNEAQ (reference sequence). V was shortened by 1 base and J by 4 bases, with 13 bases between the two germline ends. This CDR3 region has 15 residues. The CDR3 nucleotides are TGTGCCAGCAGCTTAGGTACAGGGTACGGCACTGAAGCTTTCTTT. This codes for CASSLGTGYGTEAFF.

The chain links TRBV7-2 to TRBJ2-1; 7 nucleotides agree with TRBD2. CDR3 size: 13 residues. J lost 15 bases, V lost 1 base, and 9 bases had no gene match. Germline-derived CDR1 and CDR2 are SGHTA and FQGNSA. The CDR3 DNA reads TGTGCCAGCAGCTTAGAAAGGCGCGGGGGTACGTTCTTC. This sequence encodes CASSLERRGGTFF.

V gene TRBV19 combines with J gene TRBJ1-5, with a possible D match to TRBD1 (6 bases). The CDR3 covers 15 residues. Germline CDR1 reads LNHDA; CDR2 reads SQIVND (reference sequence). V lost 3 bases and J lost 3, with 12 bases in between. The CDR3 region has the DNA TGTGCCAGTAGTATGGCACAGGGTGCCAATCAGCCCCAGCATTTT. Protein product: CASSMAQGANQPQHF. The entire variable domain, with the rest obtained from reference TRBV19 and TRBJ1-5, is as follows: DGGITQSPKYLFRKEGQNVTLSCEQNLNHDAMYWYRQDPGQGLRLIYYSQIVNDFQKGDIAEGYSVSREKKESFPLTVTSAQKNPTAFYLCASSMAQGANQPQHFGDGTRLSIL.

The genes are TRBV9 and TRBJ2-1, with TRBD1 matching 7 bases. The germline V gene has CDR1 SGDLS and CDR2 YYNGEE. The J segment lost 8 bases and the V segment lost 4 bases, leaving 6 bases of the junction unmatched. This CDR3 spans 13 amino acids. The CDR3 reads CASSSDREDEQFF. CDR3 coding DNA: TGTGCCAGCAGCTCAGACAGGGAAGATGAGCAGTTCTTC.

The V call is TRBV6-6, the J call TRBJ1-1; TRBD1 might be the D (5 bases). Trimming left V 2 bases short and J 5 bases short, with 12 bases between. Germline V lookup: CDR1 MNHNY, CDR2 SVGAGI (reference sequence). This CDR3 is 14 amino acids long. Here the CDR3 reads CASSYGTSRTEAFF. CDR3 sequence (DNA): TGTGCCAGCAGTTACGGGACCTCCAGGACTGAAGCTTTCTTT.

The rearrangement links TRBV6-5 to TRBJ1-6, with a possible D match to TRBD1 (5 bases). The CDR3 runs to 14 residues. V lost 7 bases, J lost 7 bases, and 14 bases lay in between. CDR1 is MNHEY, CDR2 SVGAGI, per germline. CDR3 DNA sequence: TGTGCCAGCAAATCTGGGGGTGGGAATTCACCCCTCCACTTT. Translated, it gives CASKSGGGNSPLHF.

The chain carries TRBV28 and TRBJ1-2; D is unresolved. V was cut by 11 bases and J by 2 bases, with 12 bases left in between. The CDR3 runs to 12 residues. The germline CDR1 and CDR2 sequences are MDHEN and SYDVKM. CDR3 loop: CASKGINYGYTF. CDR3 coding DNA: TGTGCCTCCAAGGGCATAAACTATGGCTACACCTTC.

The chain employs TRBV5-1 and TRBJ1-4, with D unresolved. The CDR3 sequence is 14 residues long. The V end lost 3 bases, the J end lost 0 bases, and 6 bases lay between the germline ends. The germline V gene encodes CDR1 SGHRS and CDR2 YFSETQ. The DNA for the CDR3 is TGCGCCAGCAGCTCCGGAACAACTAATGAAAAACTGTTTTTT. Its translation: CASSSGTTNEKLFF.

This chain links TRBV19 with TRBJ1-6; unclear D gene. This CDR3 region has 16 residues. The V end was cut by 8 bases, the J end by 0 bases, with 14 bases between. CDR1 and CDR2 from the germline V gene are LNHDA and SQIVND (reference sequence). The CDR3: CASSTVFPSYNSPLHF. The CDR3 DNA reads as TGTGCCAGTTCGACCGTCTTTCCCTCCTATAATTCACCCCTCCACTTT.

V gene TRBV2 combines with J gene TRBJ2-7; perhaps D is TRBD1 or TRBD2 (6 bases each). Trimming removed 6 bases from V and 4 bases from J, with 13 bases in between. The CDR3 spans 13 residues. Germline CDR1 and CDR2: SNHLY and FYNNEI. The CDR3: CASSGGRGYEQYF. The CDR3 region has the DNA TGTGCCAGCAGCGGGGGCAGGGGTTACGAGCAGTACTTC.